This record concerns one T cell receptor (beta chain) sequence. This clone has just one count. The antigen it binds to is not known. Per-nucleotide qualities are absent, and no much larger clonotype sits a single base away. At diagnosis, tumor, uninvolved tumor-adjacent lung and peripheral blood were collected and then preserved as a mix of FFPE and fresh-frozen material. For TCR repertoire profiling, the blood samples were analyzed as peripheral blood mononuclear cells. Via the germline V gene, CDR1 is SGHAT and CDR2 FQNNGV. Trimmed from V: 5 bases; trimmed from J: 3 bases; junction bases lacking a gene match: 2. The CDR3 numbers 14 residues from cysteine through phenylalanine. The retained sequence is limited to the CDR3, 42 bases, with the frame set at the first base. The immunoSEQ Assay was used to sequence TCR beta CDR3 regions from DNA. The authors processed their data as follows. T cell density was computed as TCR beta template counts normalized to usable DNA estimated by amplifying housekeeping genes. Richness was estimated using the preseqR package, with extrapolation to 400,000 templates for PBMC samples and to 120,000 templates for tissue samples. Clonality was taken to be one minus Pielou's evenness. Tissue-enriched TCRs were identified through differential abundance testing performed on productive amino-acid clonotypes, with a minimum total count of 5 and an alpha of 0.1. The Jaccard Index and the Morisita Overlap Index were used to measure repertoire overlap between compartments. GLIPH grouped TCR beta CDR3s together with public tetramer-defined viral CDR3s, and a viral motif had to include at least three viral sequences and show V-gene enrichment. Held by TCRdb, this immuneACCESS table contains in-frame sequences only and omits some clones. Under half of the omission traces to an unresolved V gene where checked; the cause of the rest is unknown. V, J and clone size are taken as reported in that table, and D and trimming were inferred from the DNA itself. The sample includes around 25,000 clones, with approximately 90% observed a single time. Around 2.5% of the sample is held by the ten biggest clonotypes.

This sample is drawn from a study of T cells in localized non-small cell lung cancer (TCRdb year 2020). About the investigation overall: Comparing tumors with uninvolved tumor-adjacent lungs, the study looked at the T cell repertoires of over 200 patients with early-stage NSCLC. The cohort was made up of around 240 treatment-naive NSCLC patients whose localized lung tumors had been resected. Of the NSCLC patients, 129 were male and about a hundred were female, and the mean age was about 69 years. The paper's findings and limits, for the study overall: Because multi-region sequencing of the tumors was not done, intratumor heterogeneity could not be ruled out. Uninvolved tumor-adjacent lung showed the highest T cell clonality, higher than tumor, which suggests more focused antigenic responses in the adjacent lung. Longer overall survival was associated with higher T cell density in blood, whereas shorter survival was associated with higher clonality in adjacent lung. Because the study design was exploratory, TCR variables were selected using unadjusted p-values without false-discovery rate correction. A median of approximately 57 of the top 100 tumor clones were detected in paired uninvolved adjacent lung, and under 30 of these tumor clones were also found among the top 100 clones of the paired uninvolved adjacent lung.

This sequence uses TRBV11-2 and TRBJ2-7; 12 nucleotides in the junction match TRBD2. The clonotype originates from a woman between 35 and 70 years old with stage I lung adenocarcinoma. Source: peripheral blood, taken before any cancer treatment. The bases read TGTGCCAGCAGCCGGACTAGCGGGAACTACGAGCAGTACTTC. Translated, this is CASSRTSGNYEQYF.